Listed below are T cell receptor beta chains from one sample, sequenced in a study of cytotoxic CD8 clonotypes in ibrutinib-treated CLL. Data came from immunoSEQ multiplex PCR; TCRdb stores just in-frame clones and leaves some out. The table includes 160,000 or so clones, approximately 84% detected once. The sample here was PBMCs, taken after 24 months of ibrutinib treatment. The receptors derive from a human donor with chronic lymphocytic leukemia. CDR3s include the opening cysteine and the closing phenylalanine or tryptophan. The D gene is left open where the match is weak. For some rows the clone size is stated as once, few or many, or as a class when expanded; others skip it.

TRBV11-2	TRBD2	-	TRBJ2-2	CASRRWTSDTGELFF	TGTGCCAGCAGGCGATGGACTAGCGACACCGGGGAGCTGTTTTTT
TRBV9	TRBD2	-	TRBJ2-3	CASSVGLGAGIITDTQYF	TGTGCCAGCAGCGTAGGGTTAGGAGCGGGGATCATCACAGATACGCAGTATTTT
TRBV25-1	-	-	TRBJ2-1	CASSEWGNEQFF	TGTGCCAGCAGTGAATGGGGAAATGAGCAGTTCTTC
TRBV2	-	-	TRBJ1-2	CASSEGTVYGYTF	TGTGCCAGCAGTGAAGGGACAGTCTATGGCTACACCTTC
TRBV5-1	TRBD2	once	TRBJ2-1	CASSRGGARSYNEQFF	TGCGCCAGCAGCCGCGGGGGGGCGAGGTCCTACAATGAGCAGTTCTTC
TRBV9	-	-	TRBJ1-1	CASSSGTNTEAFF	TGTGCCAGCAGCTCAGGGACGAACACTGAAGCTTTCTTT
TRBV5-6	TRBD2	-	TRBJ2-2	CASSLAGGPPGELFF	TGTGCCAGCAGCTTAGCGGGAGGGCCCCCCGGGGAGCTGTTTTTT
TRBV4-2	-	-	TRBJ1-2	CASSQVSQINYGYTF	TGTGCCAGTAGCCAAGTTAGCCAAATTAACTATGGCTACACCTTC
TRBV5-6	TRBD1	-	TRBJ2-7	CASSSGQGGSYEQYF	TGTGCCAGCAGCTCGGGACAGGGGGGCTCCTACGAGCAGTACTTC
TRBV5-1	-	-	TRBJ1-3	CASSASLSGNTIYF	TGCGCCAGCAGCGCCAGTCTCTCCGGAAACACCATATATTTT
TRBV7-2	TRBD1	-	TRBJ2-1	CASSVGGTGGGEQFF	TGTGCCAGCAGCGTAGGGGGGACAGGGGGCGGTGAGCAGTTCTTC
TRBV10-3	-	-	TRBJ2-7	CAISKNSYEQYF	TGTGCCATCAGTAAGAACTCCTACGAGCAGTACTTC
TRBV28	-	-	TRBJ2-7	CASRSATYEQYF	TGTGCCAGCAGGTCAGCAACCTACGAGCAGTACTTC
TRBV5-6	TRBD2	-	TRBJ2-3	CASSPPGLAGVTDTQYF	TGTGCCAGCAGCCCGCCGGGACTAGCGGGAGTCACAGATACGCAGTATTTT
TRBV6-5	TRBD1	-	TRBJ2-7	CASSRGRVGEQYF	TGTGCCAGCAGCAGGGGGAGAGTTGGCGAGCAGTACTTC
TRBV4-2	TRBD1	few	TRBJ2-2	CASSHGDSLNTGELFF	TGTGCCAGCAGCCATGGGGACAGCCTGAACACCGGGGAGCTGTTTTTT
TRBV7-6	TRBD2	-	TRBJ2-5	CASSQSGRADETQYF	TGTGCCAGCAGCCAGAGCGGGAGGGCCGACGAGACCCAGTACTTC
TRBV7-2	-	-	TRBJ2-5	CASRVRGVETQYF	TGTGCCAGCAGAGTCAGGGGGGTAGAGACCCAGTACTTC
TRBV5-6	TRBD1	-	TRBJ1-5	CASSFWGQGAGEPQHF	TGTGCCAGCAGCTTCTGGGGACAGGGGGCCGGGGAGCCCCAGCATTTT
TRBV28	TRBD2	-	TRBJ2-7	CASSHALAGRGSYEQYF	TGTGCCAGCAGTCATGCCCTAGCCGGGAGGGGCTCCTACGAGCAGTACTTC
TRBV6-4	-	few	TRBJ1-2	CASISSGGYTF	TGTGCCAGCATCAGTTCGGGGGGCTACACCTTC
TRBV6-1	-	-	TRBJ1-1	CASSESHYTEAFF	TGTGCCAGCAGTGAATCGCATTACACTGAAGCTTTCTTT
TRBV27	-	-	TRBJ2-7	CASRLQRSYEQYF	TGTGCCAGCAGGTTACAGCGGAGCTACGAGCAGTACTTC
TRBV25-1	-	-	TRBJ1-1	CASSESLNTEAFF	TGTGCCAGCAGTGAATCTCTGAACACTGAAGCTTTCTTT
TRBV2	TRBD1	-	TRBJ1-2	CASRDRGLDYGYTF	TGTGCCAGCAGAGACAGGGGGCTAGACTATGGCTACACCTTC
TRBV27	TRBD2	-	TRBJ2-7	CASSRTSGASYEQYF	TGTGCCAGCAGTCGGACTAGCGGGGCCTCCTACGAGCAGTACTTC
TRBV28	-	-	TRBJ1-2	CASSGEGISNYGYTF	TGTGCCAGCAGCGGGGAAGGGATATCTAACTATGGCTACACCTTC
TRBV19	-	-	TRBJ2-6	CASSPSGSGANVLTF	TGTGCCAGTAGCCCATCGGGCTCTGGGGCCAACGTCCTGACTTTC
TRBV19	-	-	TRBJ1-1	CASSIGRGNTEAFF	TGTGCCAGTAGTATAGGTAGGGGGAACACTGAAGCTTTCTTT
TRBV27	-	-	TRBJ1-2	CASSKRPYGYTF	TGTGCCAGCAGCAAACGGCCTTATGGCTACACCTTC